The text below deals with one T cell receptor beta chain. Antigen: not known. Sequence at one end of the junction differs from germline and may be a read error. Germline V CDR1 and CDR2: LNHNV, YYDKDF (reference sequence). This CDR3 has 15 amino acids. Original analysis: Built for papillary thyroid cancer, a distant-metastasis classifier drew on CDR3 differences across clinicopathological groups. TCRdb re-called the PCR reads through MiXCR. TCRdb, not the authors, supplied the V and J calls. The repertoire consists of 7,000 to 8,500 clones, with 25% to 40% occurring once and the leading ten covering 20%. There were no patients who had received any treatment before thyroid surgery. The data derive from a study of metastatic and nonmetastatic thyroid tumors. In the study overall: Blood and tumor or nodule tissue repertoires from malignant and benign thyroid patients were compared.

General observations from the study: Compared with benign nodules, malignant thyroid tumors were reported to have significantly higher TCR beta diversity in both blood and tumor.

The sequencing sample was made of tumor tissue. V is TRBV15 and J is TRBJ2-7; the match to TRBD1 covers 10 bases. The receptor was derived from a female donor with papillary thyroid cancer or a benign thyroid nodule (not recorded which). Some clones in this sample may be carry-over from other donors' samples. As DNA, the CDR3 is TGTGCCACCAGCAGAGGGACAGGGGGGATCTACGAGCGGTACTTC. Translated: CATSRGTGGIYERYF.